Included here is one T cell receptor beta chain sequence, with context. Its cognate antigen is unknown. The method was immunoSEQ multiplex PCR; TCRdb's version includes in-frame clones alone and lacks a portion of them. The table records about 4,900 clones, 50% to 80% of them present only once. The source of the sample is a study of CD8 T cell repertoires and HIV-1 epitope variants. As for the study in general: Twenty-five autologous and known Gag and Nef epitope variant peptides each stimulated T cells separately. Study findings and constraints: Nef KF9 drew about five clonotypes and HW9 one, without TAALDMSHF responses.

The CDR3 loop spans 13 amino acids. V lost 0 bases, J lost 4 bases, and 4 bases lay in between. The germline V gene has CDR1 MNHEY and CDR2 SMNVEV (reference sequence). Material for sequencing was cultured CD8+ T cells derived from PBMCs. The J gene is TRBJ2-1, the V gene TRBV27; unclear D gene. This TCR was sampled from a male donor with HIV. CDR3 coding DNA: TGTGCCAGCAGTTTATCCACTTACAATGAGCAGTTCTTC. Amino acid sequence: CASSLSTYNEQFF.